This paragraph covers one T cell receptor beta chain sequence. Its antigen remains unidentified. This sample is drawn from a study of long-term antiretroviral therapy in people with HIV. For the study at large: The 2015 immediate-ART recommendation was preceded by the earliest samples by about a decade.

Losses at the gene ends were 6 bases for V and 5 bases for J; bases not matched to a gene: 14. The germline V gene encodes CDR1 SNHLY and CDR2 FYNNEI. The CDR3 has 16 residues. Notes on the study in general: Participants lacked recorded data on ART adherence, viral resistance or therapy changes. Clones that expanded before ART (that is, prior to treatment) dominated the repertoire at all time points.

Sequencing used immunoSEQ v3.0 at survey level. Profiling relied on immunoSEQ multiplex PCR, and the TCRdb table lists in-frame clones only, not all of them. The sample carries around 30,000 clones, 96% recorded once. The source material was unsorted PBMCs, sampled approximately 6.8 years after starting antiretroviral therapy. The chain joins TRBV2 to TRBJ2-3, with TRBD1 matching 7 bases. The receptor was isolated from a man aged 30-40 years with HIV. The CDR3 region is CASSGNRGAGIDTQYF. CDR3 sequence (DNA): TGTGCCAGCAGCGGGAACAGGGGCGCAGGGATAGATACGCAGTATTTT.